What follows is one T cell receptor beta chain and its context. These data originate in a study of blood T cell repertoires in COVID-19. Study summary: The United States, Italy and Spain provided the acute and convalescent COVID-19 samples. In each case, the material was cDNA or gDNA derived from T cells, B-cell-depleted T cells, or PBMCs.

As processed by the authors: Amplification of reference gene primers provided the estimated nucleated cell counts. TCRdb's table, derived via immunoSEQ multiplex PCR, lists solely in-frame clones and lacks some. That table supplies the V and J calls and clone size; D and trimming were determined from the DNA. The table lists tens of thousands of clones, about 84% of them singletons, with more than 20% in the top ten. This CDR3 has 16 residues. Trimming took off 4 bases at V and 3 bases at J, with 16 bases between the two ends. Germline V gene data show CDR1 as LGHDT and CDR2 as YNNKEL (reference sequence).

This receptor was obtained from a man older than 75 with active or convalescent COVID-19. The V call is TRBV3-1 (or the pseudogene TRBV3-2), the J call TRBJ2-4; possible D gene TRBD2, 6 bases. Sequences were obtained from peripheral blood. The chain's CDR3 is CASSLPGMEGKNIQYF. The CDR3 bases are TGTGCCAGCAGCCTCCCAGGCATGGAGGGCAAAAACATTCAGTACTTC.